Shown below are 5 T cell receptor beta chains from a single sample sequenced in a study of blood T cell repertoires in COVID-19. Only in-frame clones appear in the TCRdb table, and some are missing; sequencing was by immunoSEQ multiplex PCR. The table records 300,000 or so clones, just under 90% of them present only once. Specimen: PBMCs or T cells enriched from blood (not recorded which). These receptors came from a woman aged 50 to 65 who had been exposed to COVID-19.

V and J are TRBV19 and TRBJ1-2, with 7 bases matching TRBD1. The CDR3 has 16 residues. Germline CDR1 reads LNHDA; CDR2 reads SQIVND (reference sequence). With V trimmed by 4 bases and J by 4 bases, 12 bases remained unmatched. CDR3 bases: TGTGCCAGTAGTACGTACCTCGACAGGGCCAGCTATGGCTACACCTTC. Encoded protein: CASSTYLDRASYGYTF.

V gene TRBV7-6 combines with J gene TRBJ2-5, with a tentative D call TRBD2 (6 bases). CDR3 length: 13 amino acids. Germline CDR1 reads SGHVS; CDR2 reads FNYEAQ. V was clipped by 4 bases and J by 2 bases, with 8 bases between them. This CDR3 reads CASSSSEQETQYF. As DNA, the CDR3 is TGTGCCAGCAGCTCTAGCGAACAAGAGACCCAGTACTTC.

V is TRBV5-6 and J is TRBJ1-2, with 8 bases lining up with TRBD1. The length of the CDR3 is 16 residues. Germline values: CDR1 SGHDT, CDR2 YYEEEE. V lost 0 bases, J lost 6 bases, and 10 bases stayed unmatched. The DNA of the CDR3 is TGTGCCAGCAGCTTGGACAGGGGGTCCCTCTATGATGGCTACACCTTC. It is translated as CASSLDRGSLYDGYTF. The variable domain in full, with the rest retrieved from reference TRBV5-6 and TRBJ1-2, is DAGVTQSPTHLIKTRGQQVTLRCSPKSGHDTVSWYQQALGQGPQFIFQYYEEEERQRGNFPDRFSGHQFPNYSSELNVNALLLGDSALYLCASSLDRGSLYDGYTFGSGTRLTVV.

The chain has TRBV2 and TRBJ1-1; possible D gene TRBD1, 5 bases. Germline CDR1 SNHLY, CDR2 FYNNEI. The CDR3 has 15 amino acids. Trimming stripped 1 base from V and 1 base from J, with 10 bases between. CDR3 nucleotide sequence: TGTGCCAGCAGTGAAGTCCCAAGGGGGAACACTGAAGCTTTCTTT. It encodes CASSEVPRGNTEAFF.

This chain uses TRBV5-5 with TRBJ1-5; no reliable D call. Germline CDR1 is SGHKS and CDR2 is YYEKEE (reference sequence). The CDR3 extends over 14 amino acids. V was cut by 4 bases and J by 3 bases, with 11 bases left in between. Written as DNA, the CDR3 is TGTGCCAGCAGCAGTATGAGTTTCAATCAGCCCCAGCATTTT. Residues: CASSSMSFNQPQHF.